The 25 T cell receptor beta chains below all came from one sample that was sequenced in a study of post-analysis software for immune sequencing data. General observations from the study: When patients were compared with controls, a handful of TRBV segments were more frequent, TRBV5-6, TRBV5-1 and TRBV20-1 among them.

The authors incorporated unique molecular identifiers into the TCR beta cDNA libraries. TCRdb ran MiXCR on the PCR reads and lists one entry per CDR3 protein. The sample consists of about 810,000 distinct CDR3 sequences, approximately 57% of them appearing once. These receptors have no known antigen. Sample: blood. Source of these receptors: a girl aged 5 to 17 with multiple sclerosis.

J is TRBJ1-2 and V is TRBV5-4, with 10 bases fitting TRBD1. Trimming at V came to 4 bases and at J to 5 bases, leaving 20 bases not matched to a gene. Germline V gene lookup returns CDR1 SGHNT and CDR2 YYREEE (reference sequence). The CDR3 length is 19 residues. The CDR3 region is CASSAWPRQGAPHGYGYTF. The CDR3, as DNA: TGTGCCAGCAGCGCCTGGCCGCGACAGGGGGCGCCTCACGGGTATGGCTACACCTTC.

V and J are TRBV9 and TRBJ1-6, with a possible D match to TRBD1 (5 bases). V lost 2 bases to trimming and J lost 4 bases, with 13 bases between them. Germline V gene sequence: CDR1 SGDLS, CDR2 YYNGEE. The CDR3 has 16 residues. The CDR3 region has the DNA TGTGCCAGCAGCGTTGGGGCAGCTACGTATAATTCACCCCTCCACTTT. Protein product: CASSVGAATYNSPLHF. Complete variable domain (other parts from reference TRBV9 and TRBJ1-6): DSGVTQTPKHLITATGQRVTLRCSPRSGDLSVYWYQQSLDQGLQFLIQYYNGEERAKGNILERFSAQQFPDLHSELNLSSLELGDSALYFCASSVGAATYNSPLHFGNGTRLTVT.

This clonotype was detected a few times. The chain uses TRBV7-9 and TRBJ2-5; D gene uncertain. This CDR3 is built from 12 residues. The germline V gene has CDR1 SEHNR and CDR2 FQNEAQ (reference sequence). The V and J ends lost 8 bases and 1 base respectively, with 8 bases between them. DNA of the CDR3: TGTGCCAGCGAAGAGATCCAAGAGACCCAGTACTTC. Translating gives CASEEIQETQYF.

The V call is TRBV5-1, the J call TRBJ1-2; D might be TRBD1 (5 bases). V was cut by 0 bases and J by 4 bases, with 13 bases left in between. Germline CDR1 SGHRS, CDR2 YFSETQ. The CDR3 is 15 residues long. As DNA, the CDR3 is TGCGCCAGCAGCTTGGGAACAGGCACCTCCTATGGCTACACCTTC. This encodes CASSLGTGTSYGYTF.

This clonotype was picked up a small number of times. The chain recombines TRBV29-1 with TRBJ2-1; D call uncertain. This CDR3 spans 16 amino acids. Germline CDR1 and CDR2: SQVTM and ANQGSEA. Trimming pared 3 bases from V and 0 bases from J, leaving 15 bases between. DNA for the CDR3: TGCAGCGTTGACAGTGATAGGTGGAGCTCCTACAATGAGCAGTTCTTC. This encodes CSVDSDRWSSYNEQFF.

The V gene is TRBV20-1, the J gene TRBJ2-7; D is unresolved. CDR3 size: 12 residues. The V gene lost 6 bases and the J gene lost 0 bases, with 9 bases spanning the gap. Germline values: CDR1 DFQATT, CDR2 SNEGSKA (reference sequence). The CDR3 sequence: CSAPESSYEQYF. CDR3 nucleotide sequence: TGCAGTGCGCCTGAGAGCTCCTACGAGCAGTACTTC.

This chain joins TRBV6-5 and TRBJ1-4; a possible D gene is TRBD1 (6 bases). The CDR3 runs 13 residues. Trimming removed 7 bases from V and 8 bases from J, with 14 bases in between. The germline V gene encodes CDR1 MNHEY and CDR2 SVGAGI. CDR3 region: CASKRGSGEKLFF. As DNA, the CDR3 is TGTGCCAGCAAAAGGGGGTCGGGAGAAAAACTGTTTTTT.

The chain uses TRBV5-1 and TRBJ2-1; 9 nucleotides agree with TRBD2. CDR3 length equals 18 residues. The trim removed 4 bases at V and 8 bases at J, leaving 19 bases unmatched. Germline V gene sequence: CDR1 SGHRS, CDR2 YFSETQ. CDR3 coding DNA: TGCGCCAGCAGCCTGCGGGGGTACACAGCGGGAGGTTACGATGAGCAGTTCTTC. This codes for CASSLRGYTAGGYDEQFF.

The CDR3 DNA reads TGTGCCAGCAGCTTAAGTAGCTTGGGCATTCAGTACTTC. Its protein product is CASSLSSLGIQYF. The rearrangement links TRBV7-3 to TRBJ2-4, with D unresolved. Germline V gene sequence: CDR1 SGHTA, CDR2 FQGTGA. This CDR3 comprises 13 residues. Trimming removed 1 base from V and 9 bases from J, with 10 bases in between.

CDR3 nucleotide sequence: TGTGCCAGCAGCCACTATATCATCAGGAATGAGCAGTTCTTC. Encoded protein: CASSHYIIRNEQFF. V is TRBV14 and J is TRBJ2-1; D not certain. The CDR3 has 14 amino acids. The V gene lost 3 bases and the J gene lost 7 bases, with 13 bases spanning the gap. The germline V gene encodes CDR1 SGHDN and CDR2 FVKESK.

This rearrangement joins TRBV12-3 or TRBV12-4 to TRBJ2-7; 12 positions match TRBD2. The V and J ends lost 4 bases and 5 bases, in that order; junction bases with no gene match: 9. This CDR3 spans 16 amino acids. CDR3: CASSSLAGGKRHEQYF. The DNA for the CDR3 is TGTGCCAGCAGTTCCCTAGCGGGGGGGAAAAGACACGAGCAGTACTTC.

The rearrangement joins TRBV19 to TRBJ1-2; D is uncertain. The CDR3 contains 13 residues. V lost 5 bases, J lost 8 bases, and 15 bases lay in between. Per germline, CDR1 LNHDA and CDR2 SQIVND (reference sequence). The DNA for the CDR3 is TGTGCCAGTAGTTTCGAAGGATTAGGAGGCTACACCTTC. It encodes CASSFEGLGGYTF. The variable domain in full, with the rest retrieved from reference TRBV19 and TRBJ1-2, is DGGITQSPKYLFRKEGQNVTLSCEQNLNHDAMYWYRQDPGQGLRLIYYSQIVNDFQKGDIAEGYSVSREKKESFPLTVTSAQKNPTAFYLCASSFEGLGGYTFGSGTRLTVV.

The chain is built from TRBV20-1 and TRBJ2-7, with 11 bases lining up with TRBD2. The V gene's germline CDR1 is DFQATT and CDR2 SNEGSKA (reference sequence). V was clipped by 2 bases and J by 2 bases; unmatched bases: 5. The CDR3 sequence is 15 residues long. The CDR3 loop reads CSARLAGGYTYEQYF. The CDR3 DNA is TGCAGTGCTAGACTAGCGGGGGGTTATACCTACGAGCAGTACTTC.

This clonotype has a handful of counts. The chain recombines TRBV5-1 with TRBJ2-1; D uncertain. This CDR3 spans 15 amino acids. The germline V gene has CDR1 SGHRS and CDR2 YFSETQ. V was cut by 2 bases and J by 5 bases, with 14 bases left in between. The CDR3 nucleotides are TGCGCCAGCAGCTTCCCCAAGACCAGTGACAATGAGCAGTTCTTC. Translation gives CASSFPKTSDNEQFF.

This clonotype was seen just once. In DNA, the CDR3 is TGTGCCAGCAGTTTAACCGGAACCACGGGAGGGGCCAACGTCCTGACTTTC. It yields the protein CASSLTGTTGGANVLTF. The rearrangement uses TRBV12-3 or TRBV12-4 and TRBJ2-6; D may be TRBD2 (5 bases). The CDR3 is 17 amino acids. V lost 2 bases to trimming and J lost 4 bases, with 15 bases between them.

A remark on this clonotype: Its ends do not fully match the called genes, so a read error is possible. The rearrangement joins TRBV6-1 to TRBJ2-1; 12 bases are shared with TRBD2. CDR3 length: 15 amino acids. Germline CDR1 reads MNHNS; CDR2 reads SASEGT. In DNA, the CDR3 is TGTGCCAGCAGGGGAGGACTAGCGGGACACAATAAGCAGTTCTTC. Its translation is CASRGGLAGHNKQFF.

The V and J genes are TRBV11-3 and TRBJ1-1; no definite D call. V dropped 0 bases and J dropped 1 base, with 6 bases sitting between them. Germline V gives CDR1 SGHNT, CDR2 YENEEA. CDR3 length equals 14 residues. Here the CDR3 DNA reads TGTGCCAGCAGCTTAGATCCAGCGAACACTGAAGCTTTCTTT. Residues: CASSLDPANTEAFF.

The rearrangement uses TRBV6-2 or TRBV6-3 and TRBJ1-5; 7 bases agree with TRBD1. The CDR3 is made up of 14 amino acids. The V and J ends lost 5 bases and 5 bases, in that order; junction bases with no gene match: 6. Germline V gene data show CDR1 as MNHEY and CDR2 as SVGEGT. In DNA form, the CDR3 reads TGTGCCAGCAGTAAACAGGGGCCCGATCAGCCCCAGCATTTT. It specifies CASSKQGPDQPQHF.

The CDR3, as DNA: TGCAGTGCTCCCGGACAGGGGAGATACAATGAGCAGTTCTTC. Its translation is CSAPGQGRYNEQFF. The chain carries TRBV20-1 and TRBJ2-1, with TRBD1 matching over 9 bases. The trim removed 5 bases at V and 4 bases at J, leaving 6 bases unmatched. CDR1 DFQATT and CDR2 SNEGSKA come from the germline V gene (reference sequence). The CDR3 has 14 amino acids.

This clonotype was observed a handful of times. The chain is built from TRBV2 and TRBJ2-1, with D perhaps being TRBD1 or TRBD2 (5 bases each). The CDR3 sequence is 14 residues long. Germline V gene sequence: CDR1 SNHLY, CDR2 FYNNEI. Trimming took off 3 bases at V and 3 bases at J, with 9 bases between the two ends. CDR3 DNA sequence: TGTGCCAGCAGTGATAGGGACGGCTACAATGAGCAGTTCTTC. It encodes CASSDRDGYNEQFF.

This clonotype has a handful of counts. The V gene is TRBV9, the J gene TRBJ2-7; D may correspond to TRBD1 or TRBD2 (5 bases each). Germline V lookup: CDR1 SGDLS, CDR2 YYNGEE. V was pared by 4 bases and J by 1 base, with 24 bases between. CDR3 length: 18 residues. The CDR3 reads CASSPQSSGPHRSYEQYF. In DNA form, the CDR3 reads TGTGCCAGCAGCCCGCAATCCTCGGGACCCCACCGGTCCTACGAGCAGTACTTC.

The chain links TRBV7-9 to TRBJ1-1; D might be TRBD1 (5 bases). V was shortened by 7 bases and J by 6 bases, with 18 bases between the two germline ends. The germline V gene encodes CDR1 SEHNR and CDR2 FQNEAQ (reference sequence). The CDR3 covers 14 residues. The CDR3 DNA reads TGTGCCAGCAACGGCGCCCAGGGTAACGCTGAAGCTTTCTTT. Translation gives CASNGAQGNAEAFF.

This clonotype has a handful of counts. The genes are TRBV12-3 or TRBV12-4 and TRBJ1-1; no firm D call. V was pared by 3 bases and J by 8 bases, with 10 bases between. The CDR3 extends over 12 amino acids. The CDR3 is CASSFKGGEAFF. The CDR3 bases are TGTGCCAGCAGTTTTAAGGGAGGAGAAGCTTTCTTT.

The genes are TRBV12-5 and TRBJ2-7; 10 bases match TRBD2. The CDR3 is made up of 14 amino acids. With V trimmed by 2 bases and J by 12 bases, 10 bases remained unmatched. The V gene's germline CDR1 is LGHNT and CDR2 FRNRAP. In nucleotides, the CDR3 is TGTGCTAGTGGTTTGAGCGGGAGGGGAGAAGAGTGGTACTTC. It specifies CASGLSGRGEEWYF.

Only a few counts were recorded for this clonotype. CDR3 sequence: CATSRDPGDQETQYF. The CDR3 nucleotides are TGTGCCACCAGCAGAGATCCGGGGGACCAAGAGACCCAGTACTTC. This chain joins TRBV15 and TRBJ2-5, with a tentative D call TRBD2 (6 bases). Germline CDR1 and CDR2: LNHNV and YYDKDF (reference sequence). V lost 0 bases and J 0 bases, leaving 8 bases between the germline ends. The CDR3 extends over 15 amino acids.